This T cell receptor beta chain originates from a study of blood T cell repertoires in COVID-19. The wider study: The study drew acute and convalescent COVID-19 samples from the United States, Italy and Spain.

V was pared by 0 bases and J by 12 bases, with 10 bases between. Germline CDR1 and CDR2: SGHNT and YYREEE (reference sequence). The CDR3 is 12 amino acids. Only in-frame clones appear in the TCRdb table, and some are missing; sequencing was by immunoSEQ multiplex PCR. The profile shows 300,000 to 350,000 clones, about 87% of them singletons. The V call is TRBV5-4, the J call TRBJ2-1, with D tentatively TRBD1 (5 bases). The specimen sequenced was PBMCs or T cells enriched from blood (not recorded which). The clonotype comes from a man aged 25 to 40 who had recovered from COVID-19. CDR3 in DNA: TGTGCCAGCAGCTTGGAGATTGGGGCGCAGTTCTTC. Translating gives CASSLEIGAQFF.